The 32 T cell receptor beta chains below come from one sample, sequenced in a study of response to subunit inactivated influenza vaccine. One entry per CDR3 protein results from TCRdb running MiXCR on the RT-PCR reads. The data show roughly 540,000 distinct CDR3 sequences, roughly a quarter seen once. Another study also made use of these data, one on T cells expressing NK-cell markers. That report adds: Template switching by 5'RACE with UMIs generated the TCR beta cDNA.

The sequencing here drew on CD4+ T cells sorted from PBMCs, taken roughly 12 days after vaccination. Receptors originate from a man aged 50 or older who received an inactivated influenza vaccine.

This clonotype occurred many times. This sequence joins TRBV7-6 and TRBJ1-1; D not certain. The germline gives CDR1 SGHVS, CDR2 FNYEAQ. V was clipped by 1 base and J by 1 base, with 4 bases between them. The length of the CDR3 is 13 residues. CDR3 region: CASSLEQNTEAFF. CDR3 DNA: TGTGCCAGCAGCTTAGAGCAGAACACTGAAGCTTTCTTT.

The sample holds a few counts of this clonotype. This chain uses TRBV20-1 with TRBJ2-7, with TRBD2 matching 10 bases. Per germline, CDR1 DFQATT and CDR2 SNEGSKA (reference sequence). The CDR3 runs 14 residues. J lost 6 bases, V lost 3 bases, and 8 bases had no gene match. The CDR3 DNA is TGCAGTGCTAGTCAGCGGGAGGGGAAAGCCGAGCAGTACTTC. It specifies CSASQREGKAEQYF.

The table lists this clonotype with many counts. The CDR3 bases are TGCGCCAGCTGTCGAGCAGGGACTTCACCCCTCCACTTT. Protein sequence: CASCRAGTSPLHF. V is TRBV5-1 and J is TRBJ1-6; possibly TRBD1 for D (5 bases). The V end lost 7 bases, the J end lost 9 bases, and 14 bases lay between the germline ends. The V gene's germline CDR1 is SGHRS and CDR2 YFSETQ. The CDR3 covers 13 residues.

There are a few counts of this clonotype. V usage is TRBV10-3 and J usage is TRBJ2-1, with 8 nucleotides matching TRBD1. J lost 6 bases, V lost 8 bases, and 6 bases had no gene match. CDR1 ENHRY and CDR2 SYGVKD come from the germline V gene. The CDR3 loop spans 13 amino acids. CDR3 amino acids: CAIRGQGANEQFF. CDR3 DNA: TGTGCCATCCGGGGGCAGGGGGCCAATGAGCAGTTCTTC.

This clonotype was detected a few times. The chain is built from TRBV7-9 and TRBJ1-1; weak D call: TRBD1 (5 bases). Trimming pared 5 bases from V and 5 bases from J, leaving 15 bases between. The CDR3 totals 14 residues. Germline V gene sequence: CDR1 SEHNR, CDR2 FQNEAQ (reference sequence). CDR3 amino acids: CASSVDMRGTEAFF. CDR3 nucleotides: TGTGCCAGCAGCGTAGACATGAGGGGAACTGAAGCTTTCTTT.

Only a few counts were recorded for this clonotype. CDR3 nucleotide sequence: TGCGCCAGCAGCTTGGCCGGCAGACTTAAGAACACTGAAGCTTTCTTT. It encodes CASSLAGRLKNTEAFF. The genes are TRBV5-1 and TRBJ1-1; D remains unclear. This CDR3 is built from 16 residues. Germline lookup yields CDR1 SGHRS and CDR2 YFSETQ. Trimming cost V 0 bases and J 1 base, with 13 bases left between them.

The chain employs TRBV6-4 and TRBJ2-1; 15 bases are shared with TRBD2. CDR1 is MRHNA, CDR2 SNTAGT, per germline. The CDR3 sequence is 19 residues long. The ends lost 1 base at V and 5 bases at J; junction bases unmatched: 9. The CDR3 protein is CASSDWTSGRARNNNEQFF. In nucleotides, the CDR3 is TGTGCCAGCAGTGACTGGACTAGCGGGAGGGCCCGAAATAACAATGAGCAGTTCTTC.

J is TRBJ2-1 and V is TRBV7-6; 14 positions match TRBD2. The V and J ends lost 6 bases and 1 base, in that order; junction bases with no gene match: 11. Germline loops: CDR1 SGHVS, CDR2 FNYEAQ. The CDR3 totals 19 residues. In DNA, the CDR3 is TGTGCCAGCAGTTCATACGGGACTAGCGGGAGCGCATCCTACAATGAGCAGTTCTTC. It translates to CASSSYGTSGSASYNEQFF.

This clonotype was detected a few times. The chain links TRBV7-2 to TRBJ2-3; D unclear. Germline V gene data show CDR1 as SGHTA and CDR2 as FQGNSA. V gave up 1 base and J gave up 7 bases, with 9 bases separating them. CDR3 length: 13 residues. In nucleotides, the CDR3 is TGTGCCAGCAGCTTAGTTGCGGCAAATACGCAGTATTTT. Its protein product is CASSLVAANTQYF.

This clonotype has ten or more counts. V gene TRBV28 combines with J gene TRBJ2-1, with 12 nucleotides matching TRBD1. This CDR3 is built from 16 residues. J was trimmed by 9 bases and V by 6 bases; bases with no gene match: 12. The germline CDR1 and CDR2 sequences are MDHEN and SYDVKM. Here the CDR3 reads CASSPAGTGGFFEQFF. CDR3 sequence (DNA): TGTGCCAGCAGCCCCGCAGGGACAGGGGGCTTTTTTGAGCAGTTCTTC.

This chain connects TRBV20-1 to TRBJ2-1, with D unresolved. This CDR3 is 8 amino acids long. Germline V lookup: CDR1 DFQATT, CDR2 SNEGSKA (reference sequence). The CDR3 protein is CENYEQFF. CDR3 DNA: TGCGAAAACTATGAGCAGTTCTTC.

V usage is TRBV2 and J usage is TRBJ2-7, with 7 bases identical to TRBD1. The CDR3 is 11 residues long. The V gene's germline CDR1 is SNHLY and CDR2 FYNNEI. Unmatched junction bases numbered 9, after V lost 6 bases and J lost 13 bases. This CDR3 is CASSRTGPGYF. The CDR3 DNA is TGTGCCAGCAGCAGGACAGGCCCTGGCTACTTC.

This clonotype appeared a few times. The junction differs from germline at one of its ends, possibly a read error. DNA of the CDR3: TGTGCCAGCACACACAGGGGGACTAGCGGGGGTACCCCGCACTTC. It translates to CASTHRGTSGGTPHF. This chain links TRBV3-1 with TRBJ2-4, with TRBD2 identical over 14 bases. From germline, CDR1 is LGHDT and CDR2 YNNKEL (reference sequence). CDR3 length: 15 amino acids.

The table lists this clonotype with a few counts. The CDR3 DNA is TGTGCCAGCAGTGACGTGGGAGAAGCTTTCTTT. It yields the protein CASSDVGEAFF. The chain carries TRBV25-1 and TRBJ1-1; D not certain. The V gene's germline CDR1 is MGHDK and CDR2 SYGVNS. The CDR3 extends over 11 amino acids. Trimming took off 3 bases at V and 8 bases at J, with 7 bases between the two ends.

This clonotype was counted a single time. The V call is TRBV6-8, the J call TRBJ2-1, with 10 bases matching TRBD2. CDR1 is MNHGY and CDR2 is SAAAGT in the germline V gene. This CDR3 spans 15 amino acids. V lost 7 bases and J lost 5; bases outside the gene matches: 8. The CDR3 DNA sequence: TGTGCCAGCATCACCGGGACTAGCGAGAACAATGAGCAGTTCTTC. It translates to CASITGTSENNEQFF.

This clonotype was found many times. At one boundary the junction diverges from the germline segment, which might be a read error. The gene calls are TRBV11-2 and TRBJ2-2, with TRBD1 as a possible D gene (5 bases). Germline CDR1 is SGHAT and CDR2 is FQNNGV. This CDR3 contains 14 residues. CDR3 sequence: CASSLGPNTGELFF. The CDR3 DNA follows: TGCGCCAGCAGCTTGGGGCCGAACACCGGGGAGCTGTTTTTT.

This chain joins TRBV11-2 and TRBJ2-2, with D perhaps TRBD2 (6 bases). The germline V gene encodes CDR1 SGHAT and CDR2 FQNNGV. V was cut by 1 base and J by 4 bases, with 19 bases left in between. The CDR3 spans 18 residues. CDR3 amino acids: CASSLGGGAGRGTGELFF. The CDR3 nucleotides read TGTGCCAGCAGCTTAGGAGGAGGAGCGGGCCGGGGCACCGGGGAGCTGTTTTTT.

This clonotype was seen a handful of times. J is TRBJ2-7 and V is TRBV20-1; D perhaps matches TRBD1 (5 bases). Per the germline V gene, CDR1 is DFQATT and CDR2 is SNEGSKA (reference sequence). CDR3 length: 13 residues. Trimming shortened V by 6 bases and J by 6 bases, and 18 bases separated the two germline ends. The CDR3 DNA is TGCAGTGCCCAAAAGCAAGGGGCCGGCGAGCAGTACTTC. Translation: CSAQKQGAGEQYF.

CDR3 region: CASSQITTEAFF. DNA for the CDR3: TGTGCCAGCAGCCAAATTACCACTGAAGCTTTCTTT. V is TRBV3-1 and J is TRBJ1-1; D unclear. Germline V gives CDR1 LGHDT, CDR2 YNNKEL (reference sequence). This CDR3 contains 12 residues. Trimming stripped 2 bases from V and 4 bases from J, with 5 bases between.

This clonotype was counted only a few times. This chain uses TRBV20-1 with TRBJ1-2, with 8 nucleotides matching TRBD1. The CDR3 totals 20 residues. Trimming at V came to 0 bases and at J to 1 base, leaving 19 bases not matched to a gene. Germline CDR1 and CDR2: DFQATT and SNEGSKA (reference sequence). CDR3 coding DNA: TGCAGTGCTAGAGAAAGTGGCAGGGGGCGGATTCGGCGTGATAACTATGGCTACACCTTC. As protein: CSARESGRGRIRRDNYGYTF.

This clonotype was counted between two and nine times. V gene TRBV11-1 combines with J gene TRBJ2-7; D might be TRBD2 (6 bases). CDR3 length equals 16 residues. The V and J ends lost 0 bases and 5 bases respectively, with 17 bases between them. Germline values: CDR1 SGHAT, CDR2 FQDESV (reference sequence). The CDR3 reads CASSLAPGRGSHEQYF. The CDR3 region has the DNA TGTGCCAGCAGCTTAGCCCCGGGACGGGGGTCCCACGAGCAGTACTTC. The full variable domain, completed using reference TRBV11-1 and TRBJ2-7, is EAEVAQSPRYKITEKSQAVAFWCDPISGHATLYWYRQILGQGPELLVQFQDESVVDDSQLPKDRFSAERLKGVDSTLKIQPAELGDSAMYLCASSLAPGRGSHEQYFGPGTRLTVT.

This clonotype was recorded many times. CDR3 DNA sequence: TGCAGCGCCGGACAGGGGTACGAGCAGTACTTC. Protein: CSAGQGYEQYF. V is TRBV20-1 and J is TRBJ2-7; 9 bases fit TRBD1. Germline values: CDR1 DFQATT, CDR2 SNEGSKA (reference sequence). This CDR3 comprises 11 residues.

The rearrangement uses TRBV11-1 and TRBJ2-2, with 12 bases fitting TRBD1. Germline V gene sequence: CDR1 SGHAT, CDR2 FQDESV (reference sequence). The ends lost 3 bases at V and 2 bases at J; junction bases unmatched: 10. The CDR3 loop spans 19 amino acids. CDR3 sequence reads: CASSFVPGQGASNTGELFF. The DNA for the CDR3 is TGTGCCAGCAGCTTCGTGCCGGGACAGGGGGCCTCCAACACCGGGGAGCTGTTTTTT. Based on the CDR3 plus reference TRBV11-1 and TRBJ2-2, the full variable domain is EAEVAQSPRYKITEKSQAVAFWCDPISGHATLYWYRQILGQGPELLVQFQDESVVDDSQLPKDRFSAERLKGVDSTLKIQPAELGDSAMYLCASSFVPGQGASNTGELFFGEGSRLTVL.

This clonotype came up a few times. The chain links TRBV20-1 to TRBJ2-1, with D possibly TRBD2 on 6 matching bases. CDR1 is DFQATT and CDR2 is SNEGSKA in the germline V gene (reference sequence). There are 16 residues in the CDR3. V shed 1 base and J shed 1 base, with 14 bases lying between them. CDR3 region: CSARGNGAGSYNEQFF. The CDR3 bases are TGCAGTGCTAGAGGGAATGGGGCGGGGTCCTACAATGAGCAGTTCTTC.

This clonotype was seen only a few times. CDR3 in amino acids: CASSRIDSVSYNEQFF. CDR3 nucleotide sequence: TGTGCCAGCAGCCGTATAGACTCGGTCTCCTACAATGAGCAGTTCTTC. The chain uses TRBV3-1 and TRBJ2-1; D not resolved. There are 16 residues in the CDR3. Trimming removed 4 bases from V and 0 bases from J, with 13 bases in between. The germline gives CDR1 LGHDT, CDR2 YNNKEL (reference sequence).

J is TRBJ1-6 and V is TRBV20-1, with a weak D call TRBD1 (6 bases). The CDR3 runs 15 residues. Germline CDR1 is DFQATT and CDR2 is SNEGSKA (reference sequence). Trimming cost V 1 base and J 11 bases, with 18 bases left between them. The CDR3 here is CSARARWGLEAPLHF. The CDR3 region has the DNA TGCAGTGCTAGAGCCCGATGGGGGCTTGAGGCACCCCTCCACTTT.

The CDR3 protein is CASSLAGWRIPNYGYTF. CDR3 DNA: TGCGCCAGCAGCTTGGCCGGTTGGAGAATCCCCAACTATGGCTACACCTTC. The V gene is TRBV5-1, the J gene TRBJ1-2; D is ambiguous. With 0 bases removed from V and 2 bases from J, the gap between germline ends came to 17 bases. Germline values: CDR1 SGHRS, CDR2 YFSETQ. This CDR3 is 17 amino acids long.

This clonotype was observed a few times. The rearrangement links TRBV29-1 to TRBJ2-7; TRBD2 matches at 11 bases. Unmatched junction bases numbered 11, after V lost 5 bases and J lost 5 bases. CDR3 length: 15 amino acids. CDR1 is SQVTM and CDR2 is ANQGSEA in the germline V gene. DNA of the CDR3: TGCAGCGTTTCGATAGGACTAGCGGGTGGCCACGAGCAGTACTTC. Residues: CSVSIGLAGGHEQYF.

The rearrangement joins TRBV7-9 to TRBJ2-7, with 7 bases aligning to TRBD2. J was trimmed by 6 bases and V by 5 bases; bases with no gene match: 7. The CDR3 has 13 amino acids. Germline CDR1 and CDR2: SEHNR and FQNEAQ (reference sequence). The CDR3 reads CASSRRGEGEQYF. The CDR3 nucleotides are TGTGCCAGCAGCCGACGAGGGGAGGGCGAGCAGTACTTC.

V gene TRBV9 combines with J gene TRBJ1-1; D is uncertain. The CDR3 contains 15 residues. Trimming pared 6 bases from V and 1 base from J, leaving 16 bases between. Per the germline V gene, CDR1 is SGDLS and CDR2 is YYNGEE. The DNA for the CDR3 is TGTGCCAGCAACCCATTTGGCGGGCAGAACACTGAAGCTTTCTTT. Amino acids: CASNPFGGQNTEAFF.

This clonotype was detected a few times. The chain uses TRBV4-2 and TRBJ2-7; perhaps TRBD2 as D (6 bases). CDR1 is LGHNA and CDR2 is YNFKEQ in the germline V gene. The CDR3 has 14 amino acids. The ends were cut back, 6 bases at V and 2 bases at J, with 14 bases in the middle. The CDR3 sequence: CASRRSSVAYEQYF. In nucleotides, the CDR3 is TGTGCCAGCAGGAGGTCTAGCGTTGCCTACGAGCAGTACTTC.

The table lists this clonotype with many counts. The chain recombines TRBV12-3 or TRBV12-4 with TRBJ1-2; 10 bases align to TRBD1. The CDR3 length is 13 residues. V shed 6 bases and J 4 bases; nucleotides not matched to a gene: 2. CDR3 in amino acids: CASSWTGGYGYTF. The CDR3 DNA is TGTGCCAGCAGCTGGACAGGGGGCTATGGCTACACCTTC.